The 17 T cell receptor beta chains given below trace back to one sample, sequenced in a study of cytomegalovirus exposure and HLA in healthy donors (dated by TCRdb to the late 2010s). Library preparation used the immunoSEQ multiplex PCR assay. For the multiplex PCR, a mixture combining 60 forward primers for TCR Vbeta segments and 13 reverse primers for TCR Jbeta segments was used. The immuneACCESS repertoire file appears here via TCRdb, limited to in-frame rearrangements. These files lack a portion of the clones; in checked studies, under half of the deficit traces to unresolved V genes, and the cause of the others is not known. The sample records 90,000 to 110,000 clones, about 81% of which are singletons. The ten largest clones take up 1.3% of the sample. Sample: PBMCs. These TCRs come from a man younger than 45 in good health and CMV-seronegative.

V usage is TRBV5-6 and J usage is TRBJ2-2; the match to TRBD2 covers 11 bases. The CDR3 has 16 amino acids. Germline CDR1 reads SGHDT; CDR2 reads YYEEEE. V lost 2 bases and J lost 7; bases outside the gene matches: 7. Here the CDR3 DNA reads TGTGCCAGCAGCTTCCGACTAGCGGGAAGGGACGGGGAGCTGTTTTTT. This encodes CASSFRLAGRDGELFF.

The gene calls are TRBV9 and TRBJ2-4; TRBD1 might be the D (6 bases). V was shortened by 3 bases and J by 4 bases, with 11 bases between the two germline ends. CDR1 SGDLS and CDR2 YYNGEE come from the germline V gene. The CDR3 is made up of 14 amino acids. CDR3 sequence: CASSAYQGKNIQYF. The DNA for the CDR3 is TGTGCCAGCAGCGCATACCAGGGGAAAAACATTCAGTACTTC.

The rearrangement uses TRBV2 and TRBJ1-2; 8 nucleotides agree with TRBD1. The length of the CDR3 is 15 residues. The germline V gene has CDR1 SNHLY and CDR2 FYNNEI. With V trimmed by 5 bases and J by 4 bases, 9 bases remained unmatched. The CDR3 DNA sequence: TGTGCCAGCAGTCCAACAGGGGGGTCGACCTATGGCTACACCTTC. It yields the protein CASSPTGGSTYGYTF.

V usage is TRBV12-5 and J usage is TRBJ1-6; 7 bases fit TRBD1. V shed 3 bases and J 11 bases; nucleotides not matched to a gene: 10. This CDR3 is built from 15 residues. CDR1 and CDR2 (germline): LGHNT, FRNRAP. The CDR3 DNA sequence: TGTGCTAGTGGTTTTACCGACAGGGTCGGACCACCCCTCCACTTT. It specifies CASGFTDRVGPPLHF.

V and J are TRBV30 and TRBJ2-5; possible D gene TRBD1, 6 bases. The CDR3 sequence is 13 residues long. Germline V lookup: CDR1 GTSNPN, CDR2 SVGIG (reference sequence). V was shortened by 1 base and J by 4 bases, with 10 bases between the two germline ends. CDR3 region: CAWSGGPGETQYF. CDR3 coding DNA: TGTGCCTGGAGTGGGGGGCCGGGAGAGACCCAGTACTTC.

The rearrangement links TRBV27 to TRBJ2-7, with unresolved D. The V end was cut by 0 bases, the J end by 2 bases, with 5 bases between. CDR3 length: 13 amino acids. Germline CDR1 and CDR2: MNHEY and SMNVEV (reference sequence). CDR3: CASSLSVTYEQYF. DNA for the CDR3: TGTGCCAGCAGTTTATCCGTTACCTACGAGCAGTACTTC.

The V gene is TRBV19, the J gene TRBJ1-5; 12 nucleotides align to TRBD1. CDR1 is LNHDA and CDR2 is SQIVND in the germline V gene (reference sequence). The CDR3 is made up of 16 amino acids. J gave up 4 bases and V 6 bases, and 7 bases lay outside the gene matches. This CDR3 reads CASSSPGQGANQPQHF. The CDR3, as DNA: TGTGCCAGTAGCAGTCCGGGACAGGGGGCTAATCAGCCCCAGCATTTT. Full variable domain (remainder filled in from reference TRBV19 and TRBJ1-5): DGGITQSPKYLFRKEGQNVTLSCEQNLNHDAMYWYRQDPGQGLRLIYYSQIVNDFQKGDIAEGYSVSREKKESFPLTVTSAQKNPTAFYLCASSSPGQGANQPQHFGDGTRLSIL.

V gene TRBV18 combines with J gene TRBJ1-2, with a weak D call TRBD1 (6 bases). CDR1 is KGHSH, CDR2 LQKENI, per germline. With 4 bases removed from V and 6 bases from J, the gap between germline ends came to 15 bases. The CDR3 is 14 amino acids. For the CDR3, the DNA is TGTGCCAGCTCACGTAAGACAGGTTCGCATGGCTACACCTTC. Translated, it gives CASSRKTGSHGYTF. The whole variable domain, remainder taken from reference TRBV18 and TRBJ1-2, is NAGVMQNPRHLVRRRGQEARLRCSPMKGHSHVYWYRQLPEEGLKFMVYLQKENIIDESGMPKERFSAEFPKEGPSILRIQQVVRGDSAAYFCASSRKTGSHGYTFGSGTRLTVV.

This chain links TRBV10-2 with TRBJ2-2; 11 bases fit TRBD2. Germline V gene sequence: CDR1 WSHSY, CDR2 SAAADI. The CDR3 consists of 21 residues. The V and J ends lost 5 bases and 2 bases, in that order; junction bases with no gene match: 19. In DNA form, the CDR3 reads TGCGCCAGCAGTTCCCGGCTGATCGGGTTGCTAGCGGGGGGAAACACCGGGGAGCTGTTTTTT. Translating it yields CASSSRLIGLLAGGNTGELFF.

The chain combines TRBV6-1 with TRBJ1-2, with unresolved D. V was trimmed by 4 bases and J by 4 bases, leaving 13 bases between them. The CDR3 contains 14 residues. CDR1 is MNHNS, CDR2 SASEGT, per germline. CDR3 loop: CASSGARAGYGYTF. The CDR3 bases are TGTGCCAGCAGTGGAGCGAGGGCGGGCTATGGCTACACCTTC.

The chain couples TRBV27 to TRBJ1-5; D unclear. Trimming took 2 bases from V and 2 from J, leaving 10 bases between them. The CDR3 extends over 15 amino acids. Germline V gives CDR1 MNHEY, CDR2 SMNVEV (reference sequence). CDR3 sequence reads: CASSLSITGNQPQHF. DNA of the CDR3: TGTGCCAGCAGTTTAAGTATTACGGGCAATCAGCCCCAGCATTTT.

In DNA, the CDR3 is TGTGCCAGCAGTTCGTACAGGGACTACGAGCAGTACTTC. The encoded protein is CASSSYRDYEQYF. The chain is built from TRBV27 and TRBJ2-7; D is possibly TRBD1 (6 bases). Per the germline V gene, CDR1 is MNHEY and CDR2 is SMNVEV (reference sequence). The V and J ends lost 4 bases and 3 bases respectively, with 10 bases between them. The CDR3 is 13 amino acids.

The V and J genes are TRBV6-5 and TRBJ2-1, with TRBD2 matching over 9 bases. The CDR3 runs to 15 residues. CDR1 is MNHEY and CDR2 is SVGAGI in the germline V gene. Trimming cost V 3 bases and J 10 bases; bases outside gene matches: 10. The CDR3 sequence is CASSYVNSGGQEQFF. CDR3 DNA sequence: TGTGCCAGCAGTTATGTTAATAGCGGGGGTCAGGAGCAGTTCTTC.

V is TRBV4-3 and J is TRBJ2-3, with no clear D. Germline V gene lookup returns CDR1 LGHNA and CDR2 YSLEER. V lost 0 bases to trimming and J lost 2 bases, with 18 bases between them. This CDR3 has 18 amino acids. DNA of the CDR3: TGCGCCAGCAGCCAAGACGCTTACCGAACTTACCTCACAGATACGCAGTATTTT. Translating it yields CASSQDAYRTYLTDTQYF.

This chain joins TRBV5-6 and TRBJ1-1; a possible D gene is TRBD1 (5 bases). CDR3 length: 12 residues. V was clipped by 6 bases and J by 4 bases, with 10 bases between them. Looked up from germline, CDR1 is SGHDT and CDR2 is YYEEEE. The DNA for the CDR3 is TGTGCCAGCAAAGGGGTGGGCACTGAAGCTTTCTTT. This codes for CASKGVGTEAFF.

V gene TRBV7-2 combines with J gene TRBJ2-7, with TRBD2 identical over 7 bases. The ends lost 4 bases at V and 4 bases at J; junction bases unmatched: 10. The CDR3 consists of 15 residues. In germline, CDR1 is SGHTA, CDR2 FQGNSA. The chain's CDR3 is CASSSTPGRGYEQYF. CDR3 nucleotide sequence: TGTGCCAGCAGCTCAACACCGGGGCGGGGGTACGAGCAGTACTTC. Based on the CDR3 plus reference TRBV7-2 and TRBJ2-7, the full variable domain is GAGVSQSPSNKVTEKGKDVELRCDPISGHTALYWYRQSLGQGLEFLIYFQGNSAPDKSGLPSDRFSAERTGGSVSTLTIQRTQQEDSAVYLCASSSTPGRGYEQYFGPGTRLTVT.

The chain recombines TRBV21-1 with TRBJ2-5; the DNA was not compared with TRBD1, the D call given in the table. TRBV21-1 is a pseudogene segment. The CDR3 totals 15 residues. The CDR3 coding sequence is TGTGCCAGCAGCCTCCCAGGACATCTACAAGAGACCCAGTACTTC. It encodes CASSLPGHLQETQYF.